Following are 19 T cell receptor beta chains from one sample sequenced in a study of T cells after posttransplantation cyclophosphamide. TCRdb's copy holds only in-frame clones and misses some; the assay was immunoSEQ multiplex PCR. The sample shows 20,000 to 25,000 clones, about 90% of them seen only once. Treatment was busulfan-fludarabine conditioning, a marrow graft, and cyclophosphamide on days +3 and +4. This material consisted of PBMCs, taken after allogeneic stem cell transplant with posttransplant cyclophosphamide. All receptors come from a female patient between 30 and 40 years old who received an allogeneic stem cell transplant from an unrelated donor, was CMV-positive, and had no GVHD. Some T cells may have originated in the graft donor.

The CDR3 region is CASSLIGLAGGRHSYNEQFF. CDR3 in DNA: TGTGCCAGCAGTCTAATTGGACTAGCGGGGGGACGACACTCCTACAATGAGCAGTTCTTC. V is TRBV28 and J is TRBJ2-1; TRBD2 aligns across 14 bases. Germline V CDR1 and CDR2: MDHEN, SYDVKM. CDR3 length equals 20 residues. Losses at the gene ends were 5 bases for V and 0 bases for J; bases not matched to a gene: 12.

The chain uses TRBV5-4 and TRBJ2-3, with 8 bases identical to TRBD1. The V segment lost 4 bases and the J segment 7 bases; nucleotides outside the gene matches: 14. There are 16 residues in the CDR3. CDR1 is SGHNT and CDR2 is YYREEE in the germline V gene (reference sequence). For the CDR3, the DNA is TGTGCCAGCAGCCTGGACTCCAGGGGGCCGGTACATACGCAGTATTTT. Translated, it gives CASSLDSRGPVHTQYF.

This clone is termed medium-sized. The chain employs TRBV4-3 and TRBJ2-1, with 13 bases lining up with TRBD2. Germline lookup yields CDR1 LGHNA and CDR2 YSLEER. This CDR3 is 17 amino acids long. The J segment lost 2 bases and the V segment lost 4 bases, leaving 5 bases of the junction unmatched. CDR3 sequence reads: CASSPGLAGSTYNEQFF. CDR3 bases: TGCGCCAGCAGCCCGGGACTAGCGGGGAGTACCTACAATGAGCAGTTCTTC.

This clone was detected only once. The V call is TRBV23-1, the J call TRBJ2-5; 7 nucleotides agree with TRBD1. TRBV23-1 is noted as an ORF with a role that remains uncertain. The CDR3 is 14 residues long. The trim removed 4 bases at V and 6 bases at J, leaving 8 bases unmatched. CDR3 nucleotide sequence: TGCGCCAGCAGTCTAGGGACAGCTCACAAGACCCAGTACTTC. Amino acid sequence: CASSLGTAHKTQYF.

The rearrangement links TRBV5-1 to TRBJ1-4, with D perhaps TRBD1 (6 bases). Per the germline V gene, CDR1 is SGHRS and CDR2 is YFSETQ. The CDR3 loop spans 14 amino acids. Trimming pared 2 bases from V and 4 bases from J, leaving 9 bases between. CDR3 loop: CASSLSGVNEKLFF. The CDR3 coding sequence is TGCGCCAGCAGCTTATCAGGGGTTAATGAAAAACTGTTTTTT.

The rearrangement links TRBV9 to TRBJ2-7, with a tentative D call TRBD1 (5 bases). Germline V CDR1 and CDR2: SGDLS, YYNGEE. The CDR3 loop spans 13 amino acids. V dropped 2 bases and J dropped 2 bases, with 8 bases sitting between them. Written as DNA, the CDR3 is TGTGCCAGCAGCGTGACAGATACCTACGAGCAGTACTTC. Translated, it gives CASSVTDTYEQYF.

This rearrangement joins TRBV28 to TRBJ2-1; TRBD2 matches 8 bases. The CDR3 totals 19 residues. The J segment lost 6 bases and the V segment lost 5 bases, leaving 21 bases of the junction unmatched. The germline V gene encodes CDR1 MDHEN and CDR2 SYDVKM. CDR3: CASSPRRTISGDGVNEQFF. In DNA form, the CDR3 reads TGTGCCAGCAGTCCCAGACGAACAATTAGCGGGGATGGAGTCAATGAGCAGTTCTTC.

The V call is TRBV19, the J call TRBJ2-3, with D perhaps TRBD1 (6 bases). V was shortened by 1 base and J by 0 bases, with 11 bases between the two germline ends. Germline V gives CDR1 LNHDA, CDR2 SQIVND (reference sequence). This CDR3 spans 16 amino acids. DNA of the CDR3: TGTGCCAGTAGTATAGCGGCAGGGGCTAGCACAGATACGCAGTATTTT. The encoded protein is CASSIAAGASTDTQYF.

This clone was counted between two and nine times. The CDR3 DNA follows: TGTGCCAGCAGCTCTTCTCTTGGCTACACCTTC. Protein sequence: CASSSSLGYTF. This chain links TRBV7-2 with TRBJ1-2; D is unresolved. The V end lost 4 bases, the J end lost 7 bases, and 7 bases lay between the germline ends. The CDR3 runs 11 residues. The germline CDR1 and CDR2 sequences are SGHTA and FQGNSA.

CDR3 nucleotide sequence: TGTGCCAGCAGCTTAGGACCAGGGGCTAACTATGGCTACACCTTC. Protein sequence: CASSLGPGANYGYTF. The rearrangement links TRBV7-9 to TRBJ1-2; weak D call: TRBD1 (6 bases). Trimming cost V 1 base and J 0 bases, with 9 bases left between them. The CDR3 has 15 amino acids. In germline, CDR1 is SEHNR, CDR2 FQNEAQ (reference sequence).

By share of the sample, this clone is medium-sized. The chain combines TRBV6-1 with TRBJ1-6; 7 bases align to TRBD1. Germline V CDR1 and CDR2: MNHNS, SASEGT. The CDR3 covers 15 residues. J was trimmed by 5 bases and V by 8 bases; bases with no gene match: 9. CDR3 residues: CASGPGTANNSPLHF. DNA for the CDR3: TGTGCCAGCGGGCCGGGGACAGCGAATAATTCACCCCTCCACTTT.

J is TRBJ1-2 and V is TRBV27; perhaps TRBD1 as D (5 bases). Trimming took 6 bases from V and 0 from J, leaving 11 bases between them. This CDR3 is built from 14 residues. The V gene's germline CDR1 is MNHEY and CDR2 SMNVEV (reference sequence). The CDR3 DNA reads as TGTGCCAGCAGGGGTATAGGGGCTAACTATGGCTACACCTTC. This translates into CASRGIGANYGYTF.

This chain uses TRBV7-8 with TRBJ2-7, with a tentative D call TRBD2 (5 bases). V lost 3 bases to trimming and J lost 0 bases, with 9 bases between them. This CDR3 comprises 14 residues. Germline CDR1 reads SGHVS; CDR2 reads FQNEAQ. DNA for the CDR3: TGTGCCAGCAGCTTCGGAGGAGGCTCCTACGAGCAGTACTTC. This translates into CASSFGGGSYEQYF. Full variable domain (outside the CDR3, taken from reference TRBV7-8 and TRBJ2-7): GAGVSQSPRYKVAKRGQDVALRCDPISGHVSLFWYQQALGQGPEFLTYFQNEAQLDKSGLPSDRFFAERPEGSVSTLKIQRTQQEDSAVYLCASSFGGGSYEQYFGPGTRLTVT.

The rearrangement links TRBV6-5 to TRBJ2-7; 7 positions agree with TRBD1. Per germline, CDR1 MNHEY and CDR2 SVGAGI. The CDR3 is 12 residues long. V shed 10 bases, J shed 6 bases, and the junction held 9 bases outside the gene matches. CDR3 region: CATSRGPSEQYF. Here the CDR3 DNA reads TGTGCCACCTCGAGGGGGCCAAGCGAGCAGTACTTC.

The chain combines TRBV7-3 with TRBJ2-3; 7 bases fit TRBD2. CDR3 length equals 17 residues. Unmatched junction bases numbered 8, after V lost 0 bases and J lost 2 bases. Germline CDR1 and CDR2: SGHTA and FQGTGA. The CDR3 protein is CASSLTGGMSLTDTQYF. The CDR3 coding sequence is TGTGCCAGCAGCTTAACGGGGGGGATGTCACTCACAGATACGCAGTATTTT.

This clone was seen a few times. CDR3 in amino acids: CASRDRGGSNQPQHF. DNA for the CDR3: TGTGCCAGCAGGGACAGGGGGGGGAGCAATCAGCCCCAGCATTTT. The rearrangement links TRBV6-1 to TRBJ1-5; 10 positions agree with TRBD1. Germline V gene lookup returns CDR1 MNHNS and CDR2 SASEGT. The V gene end was trimmed by 6 bases and the J gene end by 1 base; junction bases not matched to a gene: 3. The CDR3 is 15 residues long.

The V call is TRBV9, the J call TRBJ1-6, with D possibly being TRBD1 (6 bases). The length of the CDR3 is 13 residues. Germline CDR1 SGDLS, CDR2 YYNGEE. Trimming stripped 3 bases from V and 11 bases from J, with 12 bases between. CDR3 sequence reads: CASSAAQGPPLHF. CDR3 nucleotide sequence: TGTGCCAGCAGCGCGGCTCAGGGGCCACCCCTCCACTTT.

As regards this clone: Compared with germline, one end of the junction differs, possibly owing to a read error. This rearrangement joins TRBV7-7 to TRBJ2-2, with D possibly being TRBD1 (6 bases). The CDR3 loop spans 13 amino acids. Germline CDR1 is SSHAT and CDR2 is FNYEAQ (reference sequence). In DNA, the CDR3 is TGTGCTAGCAGCCGACAGGCTGGCCGGGAGCTGTTTTTT. The encoded protein is CASSRQAGRELFF.

V and J are TRBV5-1 and TRBJ2-2; TRBD1 is a possible D gene (6 bases). The germline V gene encodes CDR1 SGHRS and CDR2 YFSETQ. V lost 2 bases and J lost 4, with 21 bases in between. This CDR3 is 18 amino acids long. As DNA, the CDR3 is TGCGCCAGCAGCTTCCCAGAGATCAGGGGACGGGGCACCGGGGAGCTGTTTTTT. Its translation: CASSFPEIRGRGTGELFF.